This T cell receptor (beta chain) came from a study of blood T cell repertoires in COVID-19. The wider study: Researchers got acute and convalescent COVID-19 samples from the United States, Italy and Spain. PBMCs, B-cell-depleted T cells, or T cells provided the cDNA or gDNA that made up the material.

The germline V gene encodes CDR1 SGHRS and CDR2 YFSETQ. CDR3 size: 14 residues. With V trimmed by 0 bases and J by 4 bases, 0 bases remained unmatched. Libraries were prepared by immunoSEQ multiplex PCR; TCRdb keeps only in-frame clonotypes and omits some of them. The sample holds roughly 100,000 clones, more than 90% seen once. The receptor was isolated from a woman between 45 and 60 years old with COVID-19, enrolled during active disease. The gene calls are TRBV5-1 and TRBJ2-1; 8 nucleotides align to TRBD1. Source material: peripheral blood. This CDR3 is CASSLDRGYNEQFF. In nucleotides, the CDR3 is TGCGCCAGCAGCTTGGACAGGGGGTACAATGAGCAGTTCTTC.